This T cell receptor beta chain originates from a study of shared clonotypes between healthy human individuals. Background on the study: Three CD4 naive, three CD4 memory, two CD8 naive and one CD8 memory plate were used per donor.

Data came from immunoSEQ multiplex PCR; TCRdb stores just in-frame clones and leaves some out. Here the sample spans approximately 2.5 million clones, approximately 92% being singletons. The CDR3 consists of 20 residues. Trimming left V 5 bases short and J 2 bases short, with 28 bases between. Germline V CDR1 and CDR2: MNHEY, SMNVEV (reference sequence). This TCR was recovered from a young man in good health. The chain links TRBV27 to TRBJ2-4, with D possibly called TRBD1 or TRBD2 (5 bases each). Sequenced sample: naive CD4+ T cells sorted from blood. Subset defined: CD45RA+ positively selected. The chain's CDR3 is CASSPRIGTLFESTKNIQYF. The CDR3 region has the DNA TGTGCCAGCAGTCCTCGCATCGGGACGCTCTTCGAGAGCACCAAAAACATTCAGTACTTC.